A single T cell receptor (beta chain) is shown here with its context. Its antigen is unknown. The data were taken from a study of T cell repertoires in cytomegalovirus infection. TCRdb passed the reads through MiXCR, listing each CDR3 protein once. The sample yields roughly 120,000 distinct CDR3 sequences, 32% seen once. The TCR sequence derives from a human donor in good health (CMV status not recorded). Some clones in this sample may be carry-over from other donors' samples. Sequencing used CD8+ T cells from cultured PBMCs, obtained from culture after CMV antigen stimulation.

CDR3 in DNA: TGTGCCAGCAGTCTAGCCATAACAGGGGTCGAGCAGTACTTC. It specifies CASSLAITGVEQYF. This chain joins TRBV28 and TRBJ2-7, with 7 bases that match TRBD1. V lost 5 bases to trimming and J lost 6 bases; unmatched junction nucleotides: 10. Germline V gene sequence: CDR1 MDHEN, CDR2 SYDVKM. CDR3 length: 14 amino acids.